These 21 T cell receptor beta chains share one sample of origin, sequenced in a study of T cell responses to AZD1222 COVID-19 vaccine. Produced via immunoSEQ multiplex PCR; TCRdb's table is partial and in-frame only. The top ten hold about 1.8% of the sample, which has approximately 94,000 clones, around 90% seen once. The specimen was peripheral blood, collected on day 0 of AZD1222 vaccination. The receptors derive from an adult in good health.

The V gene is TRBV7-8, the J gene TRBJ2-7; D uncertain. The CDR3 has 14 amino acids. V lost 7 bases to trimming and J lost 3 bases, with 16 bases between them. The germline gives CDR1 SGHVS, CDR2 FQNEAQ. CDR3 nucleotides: TGTGCCAGCACCCCGTCTAGGACCATCTACGAGCAGTACTTC. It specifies CASTPSRTIYEQYF. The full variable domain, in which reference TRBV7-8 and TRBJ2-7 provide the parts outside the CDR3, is GAGVSQSPRYKVAKRGQDVALRCDPISGHVSLFWYQQALGQGPEFLTYFQNEAQLDKSGLPSDRFFAERPEGSVSTLKIQRTQQEDSAVYLCASTPSRTIYEQYFGPGTRLTVT.

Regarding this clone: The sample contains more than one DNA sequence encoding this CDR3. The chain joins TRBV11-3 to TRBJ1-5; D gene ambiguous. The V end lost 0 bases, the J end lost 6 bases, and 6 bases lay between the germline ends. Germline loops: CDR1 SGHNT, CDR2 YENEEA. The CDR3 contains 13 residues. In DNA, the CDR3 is TGTGCCAGCAGCTTAGAAGAAGGTCAGCCCCAGCATTTT. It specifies CASSLEEGQPQHF.

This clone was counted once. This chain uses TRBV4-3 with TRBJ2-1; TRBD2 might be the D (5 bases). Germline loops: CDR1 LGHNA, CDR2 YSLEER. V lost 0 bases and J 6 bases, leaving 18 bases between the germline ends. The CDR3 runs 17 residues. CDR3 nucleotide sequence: TGCGCCAGCAGCCAAGATCGGGCTAGCCCTGTACTCAATGAGCAGTTCTTC. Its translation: CASSQDRASPVLNEQFF.

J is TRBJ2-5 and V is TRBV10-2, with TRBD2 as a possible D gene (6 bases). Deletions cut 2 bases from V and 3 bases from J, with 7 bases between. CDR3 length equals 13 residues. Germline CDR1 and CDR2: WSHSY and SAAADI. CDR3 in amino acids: CASSERGKETQYF. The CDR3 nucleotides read TGCGCCAGCAGTGAGCGGGGGAAAGAGACCCAGTACTTC.

The CDR3 nucleotides are TGTGCCAGCAGTTACTCCTCAGGGTTGAAAATCTATGGCTACACCTTC. This encodes CASSYSSGLKIYGYTF. The chain carries TRBV6-2 or TRBV6-3 and TRBJ1-2; a weak D match, TRBD1 (5 bases). V gave up 0 bases and J gave up 4 bases, with 15 bases separating them. The CDR3 sequence is 16 residues long. CDR1 and CDR2 (germline): MNHEY, SVGEGT.

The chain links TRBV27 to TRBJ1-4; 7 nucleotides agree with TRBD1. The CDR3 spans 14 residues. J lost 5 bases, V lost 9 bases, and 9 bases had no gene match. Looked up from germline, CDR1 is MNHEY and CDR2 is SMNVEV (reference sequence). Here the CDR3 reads CARTGKGPNEKLFF. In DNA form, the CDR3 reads TGTGCCAGGACAGGGAAGGGTCCAAATGAAAAACTGTTTTTT.

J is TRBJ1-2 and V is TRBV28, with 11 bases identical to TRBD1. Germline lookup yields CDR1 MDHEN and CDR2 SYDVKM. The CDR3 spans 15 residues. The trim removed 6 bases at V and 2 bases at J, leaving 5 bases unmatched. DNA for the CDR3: TGTGCCAGCAGCCGGGGACAGGGGGTAAACTATGGCTACACCTTC. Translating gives CASSRGQGVNYGYTF.

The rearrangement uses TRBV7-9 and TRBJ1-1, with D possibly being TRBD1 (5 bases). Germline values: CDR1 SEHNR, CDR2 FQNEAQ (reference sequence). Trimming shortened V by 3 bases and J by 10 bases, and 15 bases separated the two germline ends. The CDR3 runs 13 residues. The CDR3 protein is CASSLTVQGRAFF. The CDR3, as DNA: TGTGCCAGCAGCTTGACGGTGCAGGGTAGAGCTTTCTTT.

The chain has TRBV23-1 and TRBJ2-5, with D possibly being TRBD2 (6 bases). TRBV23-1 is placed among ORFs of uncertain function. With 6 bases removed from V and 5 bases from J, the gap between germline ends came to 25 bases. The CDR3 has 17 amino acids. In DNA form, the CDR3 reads TGCGCCAGCAGACTCCCTGGGGACCAGGCGGGGACCGAGACCCAGTACTTC. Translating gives CASRLPGDQAGTETQYF.

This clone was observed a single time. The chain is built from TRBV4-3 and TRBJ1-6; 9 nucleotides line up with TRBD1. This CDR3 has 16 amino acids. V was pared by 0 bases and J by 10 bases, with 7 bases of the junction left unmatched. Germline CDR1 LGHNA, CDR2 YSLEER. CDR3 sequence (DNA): TGCGCCAGCAGCCAAGACCCTGGACAGGGGATCTCACCCCTCCACTTT. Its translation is CASSQDPGQGISPLHF.

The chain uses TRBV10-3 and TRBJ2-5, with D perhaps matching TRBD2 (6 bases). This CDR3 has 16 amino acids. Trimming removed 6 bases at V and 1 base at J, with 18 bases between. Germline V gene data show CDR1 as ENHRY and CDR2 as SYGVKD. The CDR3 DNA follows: TGTGCCATCAGCGCGGGGCACACCATACCCCAAGAGACCCAGTACTTC. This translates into CAISAGHTIPQETQYF.

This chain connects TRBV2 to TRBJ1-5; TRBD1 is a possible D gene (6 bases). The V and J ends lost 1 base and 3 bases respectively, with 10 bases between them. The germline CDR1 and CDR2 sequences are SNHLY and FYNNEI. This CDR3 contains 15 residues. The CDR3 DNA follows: TGTGCCAGCAGTGAAGGACAGGCCCCCAATCAGCCCCAGCATTTT. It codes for CASSEGQAPNQPQHF.

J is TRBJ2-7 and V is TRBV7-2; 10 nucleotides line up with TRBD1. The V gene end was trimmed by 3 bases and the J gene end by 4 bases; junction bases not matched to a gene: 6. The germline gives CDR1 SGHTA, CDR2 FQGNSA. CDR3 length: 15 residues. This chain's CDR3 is CASSFGQGGTYEQYF. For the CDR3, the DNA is TGTGCCAGCAGCTTCGGACAGGGGGGGACGTACGAGCAGTACTTC.

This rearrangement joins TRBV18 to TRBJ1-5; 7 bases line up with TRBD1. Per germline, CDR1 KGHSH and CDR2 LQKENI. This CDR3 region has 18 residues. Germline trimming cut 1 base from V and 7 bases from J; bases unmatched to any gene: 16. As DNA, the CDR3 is TGTGCCAGCTCACCACAAAAAGGGGGCCCAATCATAAAGCAGCCCCAGCATTTT. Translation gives CASSPQKGGPIIKQPQHF.

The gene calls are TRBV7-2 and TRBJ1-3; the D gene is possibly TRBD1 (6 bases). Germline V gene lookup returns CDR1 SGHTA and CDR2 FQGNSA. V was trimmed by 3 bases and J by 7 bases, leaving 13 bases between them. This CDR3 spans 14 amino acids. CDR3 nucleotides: TGTGCCAGCAGCTTGGGGGGGCCGGGGAACACCATATATTTT. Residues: CASSLGGPGNTIYF.

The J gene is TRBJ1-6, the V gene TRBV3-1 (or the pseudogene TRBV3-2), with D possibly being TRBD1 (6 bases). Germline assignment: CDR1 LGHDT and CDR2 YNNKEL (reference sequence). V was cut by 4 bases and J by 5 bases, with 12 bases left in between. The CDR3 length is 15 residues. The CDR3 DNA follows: TGTGCCAGCAGCCCGCCGTCAGGGGATAATTCACCCCTCCACTTT. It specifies CASSPPSGDNSPLHF.

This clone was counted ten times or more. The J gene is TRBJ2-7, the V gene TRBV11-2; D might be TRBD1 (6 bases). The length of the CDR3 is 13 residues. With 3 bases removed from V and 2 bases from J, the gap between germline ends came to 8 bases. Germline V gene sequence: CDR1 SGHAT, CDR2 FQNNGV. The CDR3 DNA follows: TGTGCCAGCAGCTTTAACAGGGCCTACGAGCAGTACTTC. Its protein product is CASSFNRAYEQYF.

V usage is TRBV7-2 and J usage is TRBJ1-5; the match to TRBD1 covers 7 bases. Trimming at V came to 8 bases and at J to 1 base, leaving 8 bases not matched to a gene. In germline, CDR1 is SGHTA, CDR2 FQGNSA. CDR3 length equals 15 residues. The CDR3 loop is CASEPGGASNQPQHF. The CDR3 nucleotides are TGTGCCAGCGAGCCAGGGGGAGCGAGCAATCAGCCCCAGCATTTT.

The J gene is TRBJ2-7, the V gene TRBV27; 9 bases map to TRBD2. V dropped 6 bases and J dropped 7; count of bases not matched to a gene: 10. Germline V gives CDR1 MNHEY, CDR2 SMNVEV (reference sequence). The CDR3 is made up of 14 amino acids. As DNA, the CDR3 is TGTGCCAGCAGGCCTCTAGCGGGAAATAAGGAGCAGTACTTC. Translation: CASRPLAGNKEQYF.

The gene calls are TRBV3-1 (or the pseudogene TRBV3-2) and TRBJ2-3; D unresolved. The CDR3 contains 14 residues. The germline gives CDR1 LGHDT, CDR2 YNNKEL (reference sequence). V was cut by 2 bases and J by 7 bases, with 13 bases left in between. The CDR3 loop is CASSQQLALNTQYF. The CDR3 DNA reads TGTGCCAGCAGCCAACAGCTGGCATTAAATACGCAGTATTTT.

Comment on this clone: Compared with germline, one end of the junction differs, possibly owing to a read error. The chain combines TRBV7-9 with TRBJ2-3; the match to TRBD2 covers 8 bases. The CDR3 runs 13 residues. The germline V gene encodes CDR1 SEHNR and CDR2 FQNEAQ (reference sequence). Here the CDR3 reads CASIKTGLEANVF. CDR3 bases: TGTGCCAGCATAAAGACGGGACTAGAAGCGAATGTCTTT.